These T cell receptor beta chains were read from a single sample in a study of CD8+ T cells in alopecia areata. Only in-frame clones appear in the TCRdb table, and some are missing; sequencing was by immunoSEQ multiplex PCR. The table has a few hundred thousand clones, 30% to 40% seen once. The sequences come from CD4+ T cells sorted from blood, collected between weeks 30 and 35, from a patient treated with tofacitinib. The receptor source for this set is a human donor with alopecia areata. Both conserved end residues are part of each CDR3. D genes are given only for firm matches. Some rows mark clone size as missing; the rest say once, few, many or name a class of expanded clone.

J gene,D gene,clone size,V gene,CDR3 protein,CDR3 DNA
TRBJ2-3,NA,NA,TRBV7-2,CASSLYATASTDTQYF,TGTGCCAGCAGCCTCTATGCTACAGCTAGCACAGATACGCAGTATTTT
TRBJ2-7,TRBD1,NA,TRBV11-2,CASSLTGQGPRHEQYF,TGTGCCAGCAGCCTGACCGGACAGGGGCCGAGGCACGAGCAGTACTTC
TRBJ2-7,NA,few,TRBV4-1,CASSQDITGIYEQYF,TGCGCCAGCAGCCAAGATATAACGGGAATCTACGAGCAGTACTTC
TRBJ2-1,TRBD2,NA,TRBV11-2,CASSSGGAGGYNEQFF,TGTGCCAGCAGCTCAGGAGGAGCGGGAGGGTACAATGAGCAGTTCTTC
TRBJ2-7,TRBD2,few,TRBV29-1,CSVGLLGGSGEQYF,TGCAGCGTTGGGCTTTTGGGCGGGAGTGGAGAGCAGTACTTC
TRBJ2-5,NA,few,TRBV15,CATSRDRGQARETQYF,TGTGCCACCAGCAGAGATCGGGGACAAGCGAGGGAGACCCAGTACTTC
TRBJ2-2,NA,few,TRBV18,CASSPSTGELFF,TGTGCCAGCTCACCGAGCACCGGGGAGCTGTTTTTT
TRBJ2-3,NA,few,TRBV29-1,CSVGNDRPPGTQYF,TGCAGCGTGGGGAACGACAGGCCCCCAGGTACGCAGTATTTT
TRBJ2-3,TRBD2,NA,TRBV2,CASNRGETGTDTQYF,TGTGCCAGCAATCGGGGGGAGACGGGCACAGATACGCAGTATTTT
TRBJ2-7,NA,NA,TRBV6-6,CASSGTGIARDEQYF,TGTGCCAGCAGTGGAACAGGGATAGCTCGGGACGAGCAGTACTTC
TRBJ1-6,NA,few,TRBV25-1,CASSEGGNSPLHF,TGTGCCAGCAGTGAAGGGGGGAATTCACCCCTCCACTTT
TRBJ2-7,TRBD2,NA,TRBV27,CASSSGLADYEQYF,TGTGCCAGCAGTTCGGGACTAGCGGACTACGAGCAGTACTTC
TRBJ1-5,NA,NA,TRBV6-1,CATEEGWSNQPQHF,TGTGCCACCGAAGAGGGATGGAGCAATCAGCCCCAGCATTTT
TRBJ1-2,NA,NA,TRBV5-5,CASSSDSSNYGYTF,TGTGCCAGCAGCTCCGACAGTTCGAACTATGGCTACACCTTC
TRBJ1-1,TRBD1,few,TRBV29-1,CSAGTGEAFF,TGCAGCGCCGGGACAGGTGAAGCTTTCTTT
TRBJ2-7,NA,few,TRBV2,CASAGEGLSYEQYF,TGTGCCAGTGCTGGTGAAGGACTCTCCTACGAGCAGTACTTC
TRBJ2-1,TRBD1,NA,TRBV9,CASSEYWDSYNEQFF,TGTGCCAGCAGCGAGTACTGGGACAGCTACAATGAGCAGTTCTTC
TRBJ1-6,NA,NA,TRBV6-5,CASSYEGVGNSPLHF,TGTGCCAGCAGTTACGAGGGTGTTGGAAATTCACCCCTCCACTTT
TRBJ2-1,NA,NA,TRBV5-4,CASSLDRAAYNEQFF,TGTGCCAGCAGCTTGGATCGGGCTGCCTACAATGAGCAGTTCTTC
TRBJ1-4,NA,NA,TRBV6-6,CASRGGYNEKLFF,TGTGCCAGCAGAGGGGGATATAATGAAAAACTGTTTTTT
TRBJ1-2,NA,NA,TRBV30,CAWQRLQRTYYGYTF,TGTGCCTGGCAGCGATTACAAAGGACATACTATGGCTACACCTTC
TRBJ2-1,NA,many,TRBV19,CASSSSREIQFF,TGTGCCAGTAGTAGCAGTAGGGAAATACAGTTCTTC